This T cell receptor (beta chain) was obtained from a study of T cells after yellow fever vaccination (dated by TCRdb to the late 2010s). As for the study more broadly: The SMART-Seq v4 Ultra Low Input RNA kit was used to prepare libraries from fractions with low cell numbers. To follow T-cell clones before and after both primary and booster YFV17D yellow fever vaccination, bulk TCR alpha and beta repertoires underwent longitudinal sequencing. Two healthy male donors, one aged 18 to 30 and one aged 30 to 39 years, were included in the cohort. Blood was drawn at multiple timepoints before and after primary and secondary immunization, with bulk PBMC replicates and cell subsets isolated.

The treatment or condition tag for this specimen amounts to: live attenuated yellow fever vaccine strain. A standard Ficoll-Paque protocol was used to isolate PBMCs from peripheral blood. Dynabeads CD4 and CD8 positive selection kits were used to isolate the CD4 and CD8 T-cell fractions. TriZol was used to extract RNA from bulk PBMCs, CD4 and CD8 fractions, and dextramer-positive and dextramer-negative fractions. Results the study describes overall, beyond this receptor: Most clones expanded after primary vaccination were re-detected after the booster (around 96% of CD4 and roughly 87% of CD8), suggesting broad memory maintenance. A small fraction of clonotypes showed up in both the CD4 and CD8 compartments, probably as a result of convergent recombination. Compared with the primary T-cell response, the secondary T-cell response was faster but weaker, reaching its peak on day 5 rather than on day 15. Because abundant contaminating clonotypes from the bulk population could be contained in FACS-sorted repertoires, computational filtering was required. Because only two donors were included in the study, the extent to which the findings can be generalized is limited.

TCR cDNA was synthesized by 5'RACE template switching, which introduced a universal primer site and unique molecular identifiers. cDNA synthesis was primed from both the TCR alpha and TCR beta constant segments. Library amplification involved two PCR steps, and the second step added sample barcodes and sequencing adapters. Sequencing of libraries was done on Illumina HiSeq 2500 (2x100 bp) or NovaSeq (2x150 bp). The study's processing was this. Demultiplexing of reads and collapsing into UMI consensus sequences were performed with MIGEC, and V(D)J alignment was carried out with MiXCR. Clonotypes responding to the vaccine were identified with edgeR on replicate PBMC samples, with the criteria of FDR below 0.01 and a log2 fold change above 5 up to day 15. Each bulk clonotype was labeled CD4 or CD8 based on which sequenced repertoire, CD4 or CD8, contained the clonotype at higher abundance. TCRdb ran its own pipeline on the public reads, namely fastp trimming at Q25 and MiXCR clone calling, and kept in-frame beta chains. Duplicate CDR3 protein sequences are folded into a single record with the most common DNA and genes. What appears here as the V and J calls and clone size reflects TCRdb's work, not the paper's. In all, the sample holds approximately 250,000 distinct CDR3 sequences, and approximately 6.3% of those were seen once. Roughly 1% of the sample is taken by the ten largest.

The CDR3 contains 14 residues, cysteine and phenylalanine counted. Of all the DNA, just the CDR3 is kept, 42 bases in frame from base 1. As encoded in the germline V gene, CDR1 is SGHRS while CDR2 is YFSETQ. V is shortened by 3 bases, J by 3 bases, and the region joining them spans 11 bases. This clonotype was detected only a few times. The antigen it binds to is not known. Qualities for individual bases were not recorded, and no much larger clone is one base off. The sample was CD4+ T cells sorted from PBMCs, taken on the day of the yellow fever booster vaccination. Recombination connected TRBV5-1 to TRBJ2-3; the D gene assignment is perhaps TRBD1 or TRBD2, with each matching 6 bases. The receptor's source is a man younger than 40 who received the YFV17D yellow fever vaccine. The CDR3 amino acid sequence is: CASSSQGRTDTQYF. The DNA is as follows: TGCGCCAGCAGCTCTCAGGGGAGGACAGATACGCAGTATTTT.